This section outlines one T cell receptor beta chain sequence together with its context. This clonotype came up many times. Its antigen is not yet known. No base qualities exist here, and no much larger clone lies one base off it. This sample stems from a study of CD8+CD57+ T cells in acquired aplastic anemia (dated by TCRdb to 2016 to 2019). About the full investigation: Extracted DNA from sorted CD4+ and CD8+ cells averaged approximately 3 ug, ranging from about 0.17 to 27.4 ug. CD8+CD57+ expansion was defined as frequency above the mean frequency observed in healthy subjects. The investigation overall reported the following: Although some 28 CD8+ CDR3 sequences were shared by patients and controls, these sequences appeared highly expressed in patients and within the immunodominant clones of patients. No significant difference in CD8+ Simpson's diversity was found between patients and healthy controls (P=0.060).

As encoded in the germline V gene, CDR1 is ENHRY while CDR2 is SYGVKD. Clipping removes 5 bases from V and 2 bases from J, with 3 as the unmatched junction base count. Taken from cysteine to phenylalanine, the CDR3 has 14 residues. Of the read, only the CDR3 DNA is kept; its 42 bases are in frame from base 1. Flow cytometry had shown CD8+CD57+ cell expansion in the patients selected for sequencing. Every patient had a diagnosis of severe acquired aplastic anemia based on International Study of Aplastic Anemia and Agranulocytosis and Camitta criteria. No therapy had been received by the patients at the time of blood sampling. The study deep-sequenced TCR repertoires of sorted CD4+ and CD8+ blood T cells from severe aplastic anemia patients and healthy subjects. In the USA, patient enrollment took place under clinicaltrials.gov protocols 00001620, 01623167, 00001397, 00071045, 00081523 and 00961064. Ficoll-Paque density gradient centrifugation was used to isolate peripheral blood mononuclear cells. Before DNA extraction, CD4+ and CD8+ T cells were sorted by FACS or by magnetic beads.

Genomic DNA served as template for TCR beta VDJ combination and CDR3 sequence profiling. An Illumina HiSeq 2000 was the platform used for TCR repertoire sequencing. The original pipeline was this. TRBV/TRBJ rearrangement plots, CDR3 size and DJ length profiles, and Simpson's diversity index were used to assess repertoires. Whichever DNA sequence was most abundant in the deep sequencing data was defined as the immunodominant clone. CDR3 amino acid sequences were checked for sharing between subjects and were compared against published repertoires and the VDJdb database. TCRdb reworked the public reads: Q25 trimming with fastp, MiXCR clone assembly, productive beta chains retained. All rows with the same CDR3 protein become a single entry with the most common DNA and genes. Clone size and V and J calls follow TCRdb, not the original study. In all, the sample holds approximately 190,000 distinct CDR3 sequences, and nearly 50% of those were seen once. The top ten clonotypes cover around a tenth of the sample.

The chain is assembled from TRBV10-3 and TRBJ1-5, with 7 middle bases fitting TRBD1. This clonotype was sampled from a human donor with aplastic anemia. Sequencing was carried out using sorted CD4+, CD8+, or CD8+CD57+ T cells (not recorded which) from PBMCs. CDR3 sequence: CAISRQGGNQPQHF. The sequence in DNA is TGTGCCATCAGTCGACAGGGAGGCAATCAGCCCCAGCATTTT.